The 5 T cell receptor beta chains presented below share a single source sample, sequenced in a study of monozygotic twins with inflammatory bowel disease. TCRdb re-called the 5' RACE reads and shows each CDR3 protein once, DNA omitted. The sample yields fewer than 550,000 distinct CDR3 sequences, of which the top ten take up 2% to 3%. The sample was blood. The origin of the receptors is a human donor with ulcerative colitis or Crohn's disease, or a healthy co-twin of an affected twin (not recorded which).

V usage is TRBV20-1 and J usage is TRBJ2-5; TCRdb gives TRBD2 as the D gene, but with no DNA this cannot be confirmed. The CDR3 spans 14 residues. Germline CDR1 DFQATT, CDR2 SNEGSKA (reference sequence). CDR3: CSAPEREGKETQYF.

The chain couples TRBV5-1 to TRBJ2-6. The V gene's germline CDR1 is SGHRS and CDR2 YFSETQ. This CDR3 contains 14 residues. The CDR3 here is CASSSASVPNVLTF.

This rearrangement joins TRBV27 to TRBJ1-2; the TCRdb call, TRBD1, lacks DNA for checking. Germline CDR1 reads MNHEY; CDR2 reads SMNVEV (reference sequence). The CDR3 is 15 residues long. This chain's CDR3 is CASSLGVTGRYGYTF.

The gene calls are TRBV7-8 and TRBJ1-1. The CDR3 is made up of 13 amino acids. From germline, CDR1 is SGHVS and CDR2 FQNEAQ. The CDR3 sequence is CASSNVGRPGAFF.

The chain employs TRBV12-3 or TRBV12-4 and TRBJ2-3; the TRBD1 assignment by TCRdb is unverifiable without DNA. This CDR3 has 19 residues. CDR3 sequence reads: CASSSSGGAPIRGTDTQYF.